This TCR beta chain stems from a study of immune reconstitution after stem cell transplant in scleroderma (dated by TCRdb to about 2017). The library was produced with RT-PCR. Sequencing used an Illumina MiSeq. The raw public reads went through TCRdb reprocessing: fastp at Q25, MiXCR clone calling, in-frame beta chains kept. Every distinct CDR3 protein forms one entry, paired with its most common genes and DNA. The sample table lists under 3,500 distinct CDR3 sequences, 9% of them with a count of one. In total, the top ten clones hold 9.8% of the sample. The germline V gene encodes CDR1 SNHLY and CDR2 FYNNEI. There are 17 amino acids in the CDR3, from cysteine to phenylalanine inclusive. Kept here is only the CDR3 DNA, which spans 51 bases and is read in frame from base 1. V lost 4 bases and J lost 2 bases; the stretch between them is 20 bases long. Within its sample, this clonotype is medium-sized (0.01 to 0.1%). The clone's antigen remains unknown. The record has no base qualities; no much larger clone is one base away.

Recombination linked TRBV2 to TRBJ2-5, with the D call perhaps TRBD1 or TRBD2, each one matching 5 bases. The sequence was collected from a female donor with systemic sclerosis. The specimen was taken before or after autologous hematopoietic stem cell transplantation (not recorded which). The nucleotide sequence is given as TGTGCCAGCAGTGTACCGGATTTTTGGGGGAGTCAAGAGACCCAGTACTTC. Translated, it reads CASSVPDFWGSQETQYF.